The next 27 T cell receptor beta chains were all read from a single sample in a study of glioma-infiltrating T cells after dendritic cell vaccination (dated by TCRdb to the mid-2010s). Library preparation used the immunoSEQ multiplex PCR assay. Entries here come from immuneACCESS through TCRdb and include only in-frame sequences with V and J called. Some clones fail to appear in such tables; in the studies checked, an unresolved V gene covers under half of the shortfall, and the cause of the remainder is unknown. The sample table lists around 90,000 clones, approximately 81% of them with a count of one. Roughly 5.6% of the sample belongs to the ten largest clones. Sequenced here: blood, sampled before dendritic cell vaccination. The origin of the receptors is a human donor with glioblastoma.

This chain's CDR3 is CASSWTENQPQHF. For the CDR3, the DNA is TGTGCCAGTAGTTGGACAGAGAATCAGCCCCAGCATTTT. This chain joins TRBV19 and TRBJ1-5; TRBD1 might be the D (6 bases). The CDR3 consists of 13 residues. V gave up 5 bases and J gave up 4 bases, with 9 bases separating them. CDR1 and CDR2 from the germline V gene are LNHDA and SQIVND (reference sequence).

The chain carries TRBV19 and TRBJ1-1, with D perhaps matching TRBD1 (5 bases). Trimming removed 3 bases at V and 8 bases at J, with 22 bases between. The CDR3 has 16 amino acids. CDR1 and CDR2 from the germline V gene are LNHDA and SQIVND (reference sequence). The CDR3 DNA reads as TGTGCCAGTAGTATTGAGCCAGGGTTGCGGAGTAGGGAAGCTTTCTTT. This gives the protein CASSIEPGLRSREAFF.

The chain combines TRBV11-2 with TRBJ2-1, with 7 bases aligning to TRBD2. Trimming took 5 bases from V and 2 from J; bases not matched to a gene: 6. The CDR3 runs to 15 residues. Germline V gene sequence: CDR1 SGHAT, CDR2 FQNNGV. The CDR3 region has the DNA TGTGCCAGCAGCCAGCACCGGGGGGCCTACAATGAGCAGTTCTTC. This encodes CASSQHRGAYNEQFF.

The chain employs TRBV12-5 and TRBJ2-7; a weak D match, TRBD1 (6 bases). V was shortened by 1 base and J by 0 bases, with 10 bases between the two germline ends. The CDR3 extends over 15 amino acids. Germline lookup yields CDR1 LGHNT and CDR2 FRNRAP. CDR3 in DNA: TGTGCTAGTGGTTTGGCCGGGACACACTCCTACGAGCAGTACTTC. Translation: CASGLAGTHSYEQYF.

This clone was picked up one time. The V gene is TRBV30, the J gene TRBJ1-4; D unclear. The ends were cut back, 3 bases at V and 3 bases at J, with 8 bases in the middle. Germline assignment: CDR1 GTSNPN and CDR2 SVGIG (reference sequence). The CDR3 runs 13 residues. CDR3 DNA sequence: TGTGCCTGGAGATCGGTACCTAATGAAAAACTGTTTTTT. It yields the protein CAWRSVPNEKLFF.

This chain links TRBV7-6 with TRBJ2-2, with D uncertain. This CDR3 is built from 14 residues. V was pared by 5 bases and J by 6 bases, with 13 bases between. Germline lookup yields CDR1 SGHVS and CDR2 FNYEAQ. The chain's CDR3 is CASSLVQSAGELFF. CDR3 DNA: TGTGCCAGCAGCCTTGTCCAGTCCGCCGGGGAGCTGTTTTTT.

This chain uses TRBV2 with TRBJ2-5, with 11 bases that match TRBD2. The CDR3 has 13 residues. Germline V gene lookup returns CDR1 SNHLY and CDR2 FYNNEI. The junction had 2 bases not matched to a gene; V was cut back by 6 bases and J by 5 bases. CDR3 amino acids: CASRLAGVETQYF. In nucleotides, the CDR3 is TGTGCCAGCAGACTAGCGGGGGTCGAGACCCAGTACTTC.

V is TRBV5-1 and J is TRBJ2-5; 10 bases match TRBD2. CDR1 and CDR2 (germline): SGHRS, YFSETQ. Trimming at V came to 4 bases and at J to 5 bases, leaving 5 bases not matched to a gene. The CDR3 is 14 residues long. The CDR3 DNA follows: TGCGCCAGCAGCCTACTAGCGGGAAGGGAGACCCAGTACTTC. As protein: CASSLLAGRETQYF.

The V gene is TRBV30, the J gene TRBJ2-5; 9 bases match TRBD2. The V and J ends lost 1 base and 4 bases, in that order; junction bases with no gene match: 1. Germline lookup yields CDR1 GTSNPN and CDR2 SVGIG (reference sequence). The CDR3 loop spans 13 amino acids. The CDR3 spells CAWSELAGETQYF. CDR3 DNA sequence: TGTGCCTGGAGTGAACTAGCGGGAGAGACCCAGTACTTC.

The chain links TRBV19 to TRBJ1-1; possible D gene TRBD1, 5 bases. V dropped 3 bases and J dropped 0 bases, with 11 bases sitting between them. This CDR3 comprises 15 residues. Germline loops: CDR1 LNHDA, CDR2 SQIVND (reference sequence). This CDR3 is CASSIGGVVNTEAFF. CDR3 DNA: TGTGCCAGTAGTATCGGGGGGGTCGTGAACACTGAAGCTTTCTTT.

The gene calls are TRBV6-5 and TRBJ1-2, with D hard to call. The germline V gene encodes CDR1 MNHEY and CDR2 SVGAGI. CDR3 length: 11 amino acids. Trimming cost V 0 bases and J 12 bases, with 8 bases left between them. As DNA, the CDR3 is TGTGCCAGCAGTTACTCGGGCGTGAACACCTTC. Translating gives CASSYSGVNTF.

This chain connects TRBV19 to TRBJ1-4; D is possibly TRBD1 (6 bases). Germline-derived CDR1 and CDR2 are LNHDA and SQIVND (reference sequence). Trimming removed 7 bases from V and 6 bases from J, with 15 bases in between. The CDR3 runs to 14 residues. The CDR3 here is CASTEQGLHEKLFF. CDR3 nucleotide sequence: TGTGCCAGTACAGAACAGGGTCTTCATGAAAAACTGTTTTTT.

The chain employs TRBV10-1 and TRBJ2-7; TRBD1 matches at 9 bases. There are 13 residues in the CDR3. J lost 6 bases, V lost 4 bases, and 4 bases had no gene match. The germline V gene has CDR1 WNHNN and CDR2 SYGVQD (reference sequence). The chain's CDR3 is CASSAGTGREQYF. CDR3 coding DNA: TGCGCCAGCAGTGCCGGGACAGGGCGCGAGCAGTACTTC.

The V and J genes are TRBV4-1 and TRBJ2-3; 10 bases line up with TRBD2. This CDR3 is built from 18 residues. Trimming took 3 bases from V and 6 from J; bases not matched to a gene: 15. Germline lookup yields CDR1 MGHRA and CDR2 YSYEKL. The DNA for the CDR3 is TGCGCCAGCAGCCACCCCCTAGGGAGCGGGAGGGGTGGCGATACGCAGTATTTT. Encoded protein: CASSHPLGSGRGGDTQYF.

The chain combines TRBV5-1 with TRBJ2-7; 11 nucleotides agree with TRBD2. This CDR3 contains 14 residues. J was trimmed by 6 bases and V by 3 bases; bases with no gene match: 5. From germline, CDR1 is SGHRS and CDR2 YFSETQ. The CDR3, as DNA: TGCGCCAGCAGCTCTACTAGCGGGAGCTTCGAGCAGTACTTC. Translating gives CASSSTSGSFEQYF. The whole variable domain, filled in from reference TRBV5-1 and TRBJ2-7, reads KAGVTQTPRYLIKTRGQQVTLSCSPISGHRSVSWYQQTPGQGLQFLFEYFSETQRNKGNFPGRFSGRQFSNSRSEMNVSTLELGDSALYLCASSSTSGSFEQYFGPGTRLTVT.

J is TRBJ1-2 and V is TRBV6-5; D call uncertain. This CDR3 spans 13 amino acids. Germline assignment: CDR1 MNHEY and CDR2 SVGAGI. V gave up 4 bases and J gave up 6 bases, with 12 bases separating them. CDR3 bases: TGTGCCAGCAGTTTGAGGGAGACGGATGGCTACACCTTC. As protein: CASSLRETDGYTF.

The gene calls are TRBV7-3 and TRBJ2-2; 9 nucleotides agree with TRBD2. Trimming at V came to 1 base and at J to 6 bases, leaving 9 bases not matched to a gene. The length of the CDR3 is 17 residues. Germline CDR1 reads SGHTA; CDR2 reads FQGTGA. CDR3 region: CASSLMSGLAGSGELFF. The CDR3 DNA sequence: TGTGCCAGCAGCTTAATGTCGGGGCTAGCGGGATCCGGGGAGCTGTTTTTT.

The chain links TRBV5-1 to TRBJ2-1; D unresolved. This CDR3 region has 13 residues. Trimming took 2 bases from V and 3 from J, leaving 6 bases between them. CDR1 is SGHRS and CDR2 is YFSETQ in the germline V gene. The CDR3 coding sequence is TGCGCCAGCAGCTTCGGCGGCTACAATGAGCAGTTCTTC. Translated, it gives CASSFGGYNEQFF.

The chain combines TRBV10-3 with TRBJ1-1, with 11 bases that match TRBD1. CDR3 size: 16 residues. Germline loops: CDR1 ENHRY, CDR2 SYGVKD. J lost 3 bases, V lost 6 bases, and 9 bases had no gene match. The CDR3 spells CAIRGQGALLDTEAFF. CDR3 DNA sequence: TGTGCCATCAGAGGACAGGGGGCCCTTCTGGACACTGAAGCTTTCTTT.

The V call is TRBV28, the J call TRBJ2-5; 8 bases agree with TRBD2. The CDR3 runs 16 residues. The V and J ends lost 3 bases and 2 bases, in that order; junction bases with no gene match: 8. Germline V gives CDR1 MDHEN, CDR2 SYDVKM. This CDR3 is CASSLLLAGLQETQYF. The CDR3, as DNA: TGTGCCAGCAGTTTGTTGTTAGCGGGACTGCAAGAGACCCAGTACTTC.

The V gene is TRBV19, the J gene TRBJ1-1, with D possibly matching TRBD1 (5 bases). This CDR3 is built from 14 residues. Germline lookup yields CDR1 LNHDA and CDR2 SQIVND (reference sequence). V shed 5 bases and J shed 0 bases, with 10 bases lying between them. DNA for the CDR3: TGTGCCAGTAGTCGACAGATCATGAACACTGAAGCTTTCTTT. Translation gives CASSRQIMNTEAFF. The complete variable domain, with remaining parts taken from reference TRBV19 and TRBJ1-1, reads DGGITQSPKYLFRKEGQNVTLSCEQNLNHDAMYWYRQDPGQGLRLIYYSQIVNDFQKGDIAEGYSVSREKKESFPLTVTSAQKNPTAFYLCASSRQIMNTEAFFGQGTRLTVV.

The V call is TRBV4-1, the J call TRBJ1-1; a possible D gene is TRBD1 (5 bases). CDR3 length: 18 amino acids. The V end lost 0 bases, the J end lost 4 bases, and 21 bases lay between the germline ends. Per the germline V gene, CDR1 is MGHRA and CDR2 is YSYEKL. The CDR3 sequence is CASSQEGHLTLKGTEAFF. CDR3 coding DNA: TGCGCCAGCAGCCAAGAAGGACACCTCACTCTCAAGGGCACTGAAGCTTTCTTT.

V is TRBV30 and J is TRBJ1-1; tentative D call: TRBD1 (5 bases). Germline V gene sequence: CDR1 GTSNPN, CDR2 SVGIG (reference sequence). Between the trimmed V and J ends, which lost 4 bases and 1 base, there was a span of 13 bases. There are 14 residues in the CDR3. CDR3 in DNA: TGTGCCTGGATAAGGAGGGGAACGAACACTGAAGCTTTCTTT. It yields the protein CAWIRRGTNTEAFF. The complete variable domain, with remaining parts taken from reference TRBV30 and TRBJ1-1, reads SQTIHQWPATLVQPVGSPLSLECTVEGTSNPNLYWYRQAAGRGLQLLFYSVGIGQISSEVPQNLSASRPQDRQFILSSKKLLLSDSGFYLCAWIRRGTNTEAFFGQGTRLTVV.

The chain carries TRBV5-6 and TRBJ2-3; the match to TRBD2 covers 9 bases. CDR1 and CDR2 (germline): SGHDT, YYEEEE. CDR3 length equals 16 residues. The trim removed 0 bases at V and 6 bases at J, leaving 8 bases unmatched. CDR3 nucleotides: TGTGCCAGCAGCTTGGGGGTGGGAGCGGGAGGCGATACGCAGTATTTT. It encodes CASSLGVGAGGDTQYF.

The chain employs TRBV6-5 and TRBJ2-5, with TRBD2 identical over 10 bases. With V trimmed by 4 bases and J by 5 bases, 7 bases remained unmatched. Germline V gene data show CDR1 as MNHEY and CDR2 as SVGAGI. The CDR3 is made up of 15 amino acids. The CDR3 DNA reads as TGTGCCAGCAGTTTAAGCGGGGGGGCTTGGGAGACCCAGTACTTC. Translation: CASSLSGGAWETQYF.

The genes are TRBV2 and TRBJ2-5; 8 bases agree with TRBD1. The J call may be wrong; the DNA end is better matched by TRBJ2-7. CDR1 and CDR2 (germline): SNHLY, FYNNEI. This CDR3 region has 14 residues. DNA for the CDR3: TGTGCCAGCAGTGACCAGGGGGCGGTGGGCGAGCAGTACTTC. Encoded protein: CASSDQGAVGEQYF.

The chain combines TRBV30 with TRBJ1-1, with D possibly matching TRBD1 (5 bases). Germline lookup yields CDR1 GTSNPN and CDR2 SVGIG (reference sequence). V lost 6 bases and J lost 5, with 13 bases in between. The CDR3 length is 12 residues. CDR3 bases: TGTGCCTGCGATCGGGGGGGGACTGAAGCTTTCTTT. Translating gives CACDRGGTEAFF.